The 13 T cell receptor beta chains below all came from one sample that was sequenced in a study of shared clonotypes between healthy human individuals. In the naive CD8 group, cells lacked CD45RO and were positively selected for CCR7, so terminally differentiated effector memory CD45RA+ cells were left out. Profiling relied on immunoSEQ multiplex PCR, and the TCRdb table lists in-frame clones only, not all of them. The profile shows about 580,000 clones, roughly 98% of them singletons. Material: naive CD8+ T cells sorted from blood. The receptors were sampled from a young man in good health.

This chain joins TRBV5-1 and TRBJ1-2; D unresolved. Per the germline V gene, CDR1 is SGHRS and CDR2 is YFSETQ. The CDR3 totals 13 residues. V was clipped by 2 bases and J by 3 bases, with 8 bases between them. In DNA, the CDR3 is TGCGCCAGCAGCTTTTACCGGGACTATGGCTACACCTTC. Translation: CASSFYRDYGYTF.

CDR3 in DNA: TGTGCCAGCAGTCCATCCCTCCTCGGACAGGGGGCATACAATGAGCAGTTCTTC. Amino acids: CASSPSLLGQGAYNEQFF. The chain recombines TRBV27 with TRBJ2-1; 11 nucleotides align to TRBD1. This CDR3 is 18 amino acids long. Germline CDR1 reads MNHEY; CDR2 reads SMNVEV (reference sequence). V shed 5 bases, J shed 4 bases, and the junction held 13 bases outside the gene matches.

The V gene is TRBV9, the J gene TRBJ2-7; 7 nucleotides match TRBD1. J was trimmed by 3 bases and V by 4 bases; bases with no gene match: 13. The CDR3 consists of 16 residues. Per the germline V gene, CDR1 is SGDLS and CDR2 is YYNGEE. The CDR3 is CASSLDSGTVFYEQYF. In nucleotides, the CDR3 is TGTGCCAGCAGCCTGGATTCCGGGACAGTTTTCTACGAGCAGTACTTC.

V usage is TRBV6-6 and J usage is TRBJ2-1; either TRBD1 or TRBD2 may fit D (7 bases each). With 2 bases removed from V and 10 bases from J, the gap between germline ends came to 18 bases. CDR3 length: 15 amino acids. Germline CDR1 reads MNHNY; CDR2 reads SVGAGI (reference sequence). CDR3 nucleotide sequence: TGTGCCAGCAGTTACGCGGGACAGATTAGCGGGGAGCAGTTCTTC. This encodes CASSYAGQISGEQFF.

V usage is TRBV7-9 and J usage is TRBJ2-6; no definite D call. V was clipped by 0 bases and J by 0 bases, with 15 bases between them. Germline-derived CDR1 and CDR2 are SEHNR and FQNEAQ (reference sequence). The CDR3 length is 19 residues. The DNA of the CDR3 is TGTGCCAGCAGCTTAGCCCCCTGGCACCTAAGCTCTGGGGCCAACGTCCTGACTTTC. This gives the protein CASSLAPWHLSSGANVLTF.

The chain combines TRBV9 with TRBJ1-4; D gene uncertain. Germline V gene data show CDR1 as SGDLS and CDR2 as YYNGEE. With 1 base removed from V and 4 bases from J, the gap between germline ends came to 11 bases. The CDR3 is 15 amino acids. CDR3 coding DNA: TGTGCCAGCAGCGTATCAGGAGACCTTAATGAAAAACTGTTTTTT. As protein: CASSVSGDLNEKLFF. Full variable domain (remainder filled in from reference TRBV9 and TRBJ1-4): DSGVTQTPKHLITATGQRVTLRCSPRSGDLSVYWYQQSLDQGLQFLIQYYNGEERAKGNILERFSAQQFPDLHSELNLSSLELGDSALYFCASSVSGDLNEKLFFGSGTQLSVL.

The CDR3 DNA follows: TGCGCCAGCAGCCAACCACAGGGAGGAACTGAAGCTTTCTTT. Residues: CASSQPQGGTEAFF. This chain joins TRBV4-1 and TRBJ1-1, with a weak D call TRBD1 (6 bases). V dropped 2 bases and J dropped 5 bases, with 12 bases sitting between them. CDR3 length equals 14 residues. In germline, CDR1 is MGHRA, CDR2 YSYEKL.

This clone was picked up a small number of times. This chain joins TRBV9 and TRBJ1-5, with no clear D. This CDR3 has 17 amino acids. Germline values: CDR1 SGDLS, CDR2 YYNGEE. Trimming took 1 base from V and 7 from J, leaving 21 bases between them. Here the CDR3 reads CASSVLMPWGMEQPQHF. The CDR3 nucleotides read TGTGCCAGCAGCGTACTCATGCCGTGGGGAATGGAGCAGCCCCAGCATTTT.

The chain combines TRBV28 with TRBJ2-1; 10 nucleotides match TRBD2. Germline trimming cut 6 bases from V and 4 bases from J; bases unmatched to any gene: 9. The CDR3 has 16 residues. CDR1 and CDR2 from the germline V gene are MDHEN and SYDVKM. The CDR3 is CASSRIAGGRYNEQFF. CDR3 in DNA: TGTGCCAGCAGCCGCATAGCGGGAGGCCGATACAATGAGCAGTTCTTC.

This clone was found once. In nucleotides, the CDR3 is TGTGCCAGCAGTTTATCGCGGCGGTGGGGGCAGAACTATGGCTACACCTTC. As protein: CASSLSRRWGQNYGYTF. The gene calls are TRBV27 and TRBJ1-2; maybe TRBD1 (6 bases). This CDR3 has 17 amino acids. The germline V gene has CDR1 MNHEY and CDR2 SMNVEV (reference sequence). V was shortened by 0 bases and J by 2 bases, with 16 bases between the two germline ends.

The CDR3 here is CATSRDPSGTDTQYF. CDR3 coding DNA: TGTGCCACCAGCAGAGATCCCTCAGGGACAGATACGCAGTATTTT. V is TRBV15 and J is TRBJ2-3, with a tentative D call TRBD1 (5 bases). Between the trimmed V and J ends, which lost 0 bases and 3 bases, there was a span of 10 bases. The CDR3 has 15 amino acids. The germline CDR1 and CDR2 sequences are LNHNV and YYDKDF (reference sequence).

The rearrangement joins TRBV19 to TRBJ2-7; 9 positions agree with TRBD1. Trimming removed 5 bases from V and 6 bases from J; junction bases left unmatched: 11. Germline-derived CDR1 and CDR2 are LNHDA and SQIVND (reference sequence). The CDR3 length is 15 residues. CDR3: CASSSSGTGLIEQYF. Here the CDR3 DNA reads TGTGCCAGTAGTTCTTCCGGGACAGGGCTTATCGAGCAGTACTTC.

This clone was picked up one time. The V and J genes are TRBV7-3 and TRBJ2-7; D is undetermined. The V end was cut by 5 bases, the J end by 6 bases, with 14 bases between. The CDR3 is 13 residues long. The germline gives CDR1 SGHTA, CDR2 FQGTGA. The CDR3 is CASSQSHPSEQYF. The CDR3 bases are TGTGCCAGCAGCCAGAGTCACCCTTCCGAGCAGTACTTC.